The 9 T cell receptor beta chains below were found in one sample sequenced in a study of shared clonotypes between healthy human individuals. Terminally differentiated effector memory CD45RA+ cells were left out of the naive CD8 fraction, which was CD45RO-negative and positively selected for CCR7. Data came from immunoSEQ multiplex PCR; TCRdb stores just in-frame clones and leaves some out. This table has about 2.1 million clones, 93% appearing once. The sample was naive CD8+ T cells from PBMCs. All receptors come from a young man in good health. Some clones in this sample may be carry-over from other donors' samples.

The rearrangement links TRBV30 to TRBJ2-1; no definite D call. Trimming removed 2 bases from V and 9 bases from J, with 11 bases in between. The CDR3 extends over 12 amino acids. The germline CDR1 and CDR2 sequences are GTSNPN and SVGIG (reference sequence). The CDR3 reads CAWSILSGEQFF. The CDR3, as DNA: TGTGCCTGGAGTATCTTATCGGGTGAGCAGTTCTTC.

As concerns this clone: In the same sample, other DNA sequences code for this CDR3. The chain joins TRBV28 to TRBJ2-1; D assignment may be TRBD1 or TRBD2 (5 bases each). Trimming removed 4 bases at V and 3 bases at J, with 13 bases between. This CDR3 spans 15 amino acids. The V gene's germline CDR1 is MDHEN and CDR2 SYDVKM. This CDR3 is CASSSPPGGYNEQFF. The CDR3 DNA sequence: TGTGCCAGCAGTTCTCCCCCTGGGGGCTACAATGAGCAGTTCTTC.

There are a few counts of this clone. Other DNA sequences within the sample encode an identical CDR3. The chain has TRBV6-5 and TRBJ1-1; D unresolved. Germline V gene lookup returns CDR1 MNHEY and CDR2 SVGAGI. The V end lost 0 bases, the J end lost 8 bases, and 13 bases lay between the germline ends. The length of the CDR3 is 14 residues. CDR3 protein: CASSYSEGTTEAFF. CDR3 bases: TGTGCCAGCAGTTACTCGGAGGGTACGACGGAAGCTTTCTTT.

The chain employs TRBV4-2 and TRBJ2-1; D gene ambiguous. Deletions cut 3 bases from V and 7 bases from J, with 4 bases between. This CDR3 region has 11 residues. Germline V CDR1 and CDR2: LGHNA, YNFKEQ. CDR3 in amino acids: CASSQENEQFF. CDR3 nucleotides: TGTGCCAGCAGCCAGGAAAATGAGCAGTTCTTC.

This sequence joins TRBV7-9 and TRBJ2-5; D is ambiguous. The DNA end lines up better with TRBJ2-7; the J call may be wrong. Germline V CDR1 and CDR2: SEHNR, FQNEAQ (reference sequence). This CDR3 region has 13 residues. CDR3 sequence: CASSPGRSYEQYF. CDR3 in DNA: TGTGCCAGCAGCCCCGGCAGGTCCTACGAGCAGTACTTC.

The rearrangement joins TRBV15 to TRBJ2-2; 7 nucleotides agree with TRBD1. CDR1 LNHNV and CDR2 YYDKDF come from the germline V gene (reference sequence). The V gene end was trimmed by 9 bases and the J gene end by 0 bases; junction bases not matched to a gene: 4. The CDR3 length is 14 residues. CDR3: CATMGQPNTGELFF. CDR3 coding DNA: TGTGCCACGATGGGACAGCCGAACACCGGGGAGCTGTTTTTT.

V and J are TRBV29-1 and TRBJ1-4; 9 bases line up with TRBD1. This CDR3 has 14 amino acids. Germline V gene data show CDR1 as SQVTM and CDR2 as ANQGSEA. V lost 2 bases, J lost 7 bases, and 5 bases stayed unmatched. The chain's CDR3 is CSVETGQGFEKLFF. The CDR3 DNA reads TGCAGCGTTGAAACGGGACAGGGTTTTGAAAAACTGTTTTTT.

The genes are TRBV4-1 and TRBJ1-5, with no clear D. Germline CDR1 MGHRA, CDR2 YSYEKL. Trimming pared 3 bases from V and 0 bases from J, leaving 6 bases between. The CDR3 runs 14 residues. Here the CDR3 reads CASSHRASNQPQHF. The CDR3 DNA follows: TGCGCCAGCAGCCATCGAGCTAGCAATCAGCCCCAGCATTTT.

This clone was seen a few times. The chain couples TRBV5-1 to TRBJ1-2; TRBD1 is a possible D gene (6 bases). Germline V gene sequence: CDR1 SGHRS, CDR2 YFSETQ. There are 13 residues in the CDR3. V was clipped by 2 bases and J by 8 bases, with 13 bases between them. The chain's CDR3 is CASSLNRVGGYTF. DNA for the CDR3: TGCGCCAGCAGCTTAAACAGGGTCGGAGGCTACACCTTC.